This record concerns one TCR beta chain sequence. Antigen unknown. In germline, CDR1 is KGHSH, CDR2 LQKENI. V lost 3 bases and J 2 bases, leaving 13 bases between the germline ends. This CDR3 has 15 amino acids. This entry is derived from a study of cytomegalovirus exposure and HLA in healthy donors. The overall study: Early release data held approximately 81 million unique TCRs from HLA-typed donors. Study-wide results and caveats: V- and J-gene trimming in TCR beta was tied to a missense DCLRE1C variant by an analysis performed later. In vitro confirmation showed three CMV-associated chains to be CMV antigen specific.

Vbeta (60) and Jbeta (13) primers were used in the PCR. Method: immunoSEQ multiplex PCR; TCRdb's copy keeps in-frame clones and lacks some. Seen here are about 190,000 clones, 65% to 85% observed once, and the top ten hold approximately 1.2%. This TCR derives from a boy aged 2 to 10 in good health and CMV-seronegative. The sequenced sample was PBMCs. The chain joins TRBV18 to TRBJ1-1; D not resolved. The CDR3 region has the DNA TGTGCCAGCTCACCTTACACCTCACTAAACACTGAAGCTTTCTTT. This translates into CASSPYTSLNTEAFF.